This TCR beta chain was observed in a study of T cells in Graves' hyperthyroidism and ophthalmopathy. CDR3 length: 15 residues. Trimming took 5 bases from V and 6 from J; bases not matched to a gene: 8. Looked up from germline, CDR1 is SGHVS and CDR2 is FNYEAQ. This clonotype occurred a few times. It was RNA transcripts that yielded the amplified TCR beta CDR3 regions. TCR CDR3 underwent first-round RT-PCR with the HTBI primer set. MiXCR, applied by TCRdb to the multiplex PCR reads, yields one record per CDR3 protein. The sample includes 600,000 to 850,000 distinct CDR3 sequences, about 19% seen only once; the top ten take around 15%.

This chain connects TRBV7-6 to TRBJ2-1; 9 bases are shared with TRBD1. This clonotype was sampled from a woman between 50 and 59 years old with Graves' hyperthyroidism that later progressed to Graves' ophthalmopathy. Sequencing was performed on blood. The CDR3 nucleotides are TGTGCCAGCAGCCCCGGGACAGGGTCTTTCAATGAGCAGTTCTTC. This codes for CASSPGTGSFNEQFF. The whole variable domain, remainder taken from reference TRBV7-6 and TRBJ2-1, is GAGVSQSPRYKVTKRGQDVALRCDPISGHVSLYWYRQALGQGPEFLTYFNYEAQQDKSGLPNDRFSAERPEGSISTLTIQRTEQRDSAMYRCASSPGTGSFNEQFFGPGTRLTVL.